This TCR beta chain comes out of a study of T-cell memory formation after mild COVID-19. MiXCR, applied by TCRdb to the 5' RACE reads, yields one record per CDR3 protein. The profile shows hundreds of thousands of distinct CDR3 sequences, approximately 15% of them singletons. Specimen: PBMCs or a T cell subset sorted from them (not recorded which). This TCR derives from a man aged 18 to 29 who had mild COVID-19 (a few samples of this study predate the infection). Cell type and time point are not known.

CDR3 amino acids: CASRANRAQQFF. The DNA of the CDR3 is TGTGCCAGCAGAGCTAATCGGGCACAGCAGTTCTTC. The genes are TRBV6-5 and TRBJ2-1; D is ambiguous. The V end was cut by 6 bases, the J end by 11 bases, with 14 bases between. The germline V gene has CDR1 MNHEY and CDR2 SVGAGI. This CDR3 is 12 amino acids long.